This TCR beta chain was recovered during a study of shared clonotypes between healthy human individuals. Study summary: CD8 memory received one plate per donor, CD8 naive two, CD4 memory three and CD4 naive three.

Study-wide results and limits: Naive subsets usually exceeded memory subsets in estimated richness. The authors sampled blood alone, and tissue repertoires likely differ.

The data were produced by immunoSEQ multiplex PCR, yet TCRdb's version contains in-frame clones alone and is incomplete. Here the sample spans about 2.1 million clones, about 93% being singletons. Details on this clone: Its antigen is as yet unknown.

The naive CD8 population came from CD45RO-negative cells selected for CCR7, without terminally differentiated effector memory CD45RA+ cells. Donors, without exception, were Caucasian adults residing in Nashville, Tennessee. CDR1 and CDR2 (germline): WSHSY, SAAADI. The germline V and J ends were trimmed by 1 base and 7 bases, with 5 bases remaining between them. The CDR3 is 12 amino acids. The TCR originated in a man between 18 and 35 years old in good health. Some clones in this sample may be carry-over from other donors' samples. The specimen was naive CD8+ T cells from PBMCs. The chain couples TRBV10-2 to TRBJ2-1; D is undetermined. The CDR3 nucleotides are TGCGCCAGCAGTGAGTTCGGGAATGAGCAGTTCTTC. Translating gives CASSEFGNEQFF.